The subject of this entry is one T cell receptor (beta chain). From germline, CDR1 is LGHDT and CDR2 YNNKEL (reference sequence). The CDR3 covers 12 residues. The data derive from a study of blood T cells in healthy people across ages. A sample-barcoded 5' primer and a J-beta primer mix were used in a second PCR of roughly 7 to 12 cycles. From the 5' RACE reads, TCRdb called clonotypes with MiXCR, one entry per CDR3 protein. Found here are about 1.7 million distinct CDR3 sequences, 28% of them singletons; the top ten hold roughly 8%. The chain uses TRBV3-1 and TRBJ2-5; D possibly matches TRBD1 or TRBD2 (5 bases each). The last part of the DNA fits TRBJ2-7 better; the J call may be wrong. The clonotype was recovered from a woman in her twenties or thirties in good health. What was sequenced was blood. The CDR3 protein is CASGTRVNEQYF. DNA for the CDR3: TGTGCCTCCGGGACCAGGGTCAACGAGCAGTACTTC.